Presented here are 5 T cell receptor beta chains from one specimen sequenced in a study of cytomegalovirus exposure and HLA in healthy donors. The PCR contained 60 Vbeta and 13 Jbeta primers. Clones were sequenced by immunoSEQ multiplex PCR, and TCRdb holds only the in-frame ones, with some missing. The sample has 84,000 or so clones, over 75% seen once. The source material was PBMCs. All receptors derive from a boy between 10 and 17 years old in good health and CMV-seronegative.

The CDR3 loop is CASSYTSGGETQYF. Written as DNA, the CDR3 is TGCGCCAGCAGCTACACTAGCGGGGGCGAGACCCAGTACTTC. V gene TRBV5-1 combines with J gene TRBJ2-5, with 11 positions matching TRBD2. Germline CDR1 is SGHRS and CDR2 is YFSETQ. V dropped 3 bases and J dropped 5; count of bases not matched to a gene: 3. CDR3 size: 14 residues.

The chain couples TRBV30 to TRBJ2-5; the D gene is possibly TRBD2 (5 bases). Between the trimmed V and J ends, which lost 3 bases and 4 bases, there was a span of 15 bases. This CDR3 has 14 residues. Germline values: CDR1 GTSNPN, CDR2 SVGIG (reference sequence). CDR3 in DNA: TGTGCCTGGAGACCTCAGCGGTTTCGAGAGACCCAGTACTTC. The encoded protein is CAWRPQRFRETQYF.

This clone was seen just once. The chain combines TRBV4-3 with TRBJ2-7; a possible D gene is TRBD1 (6 bases). This CDR3 spans 18 amino acids. Germline V gene data show CDR1 as LGHNA and CDR2 as YSLEER. Trimming pared 0 bases from V and 3 bases from J, leaving 21 bases between. The CDR3, as DNA: TGCGCCAGCAGCCAAGATAGGGGCGGGCAGGGGATGAACTACGAGCAGTACTTC. Encoded protein: CASSQDRGGQGMNYEQYF.

The chain employs TRBV5-6 and TRBJ1-2; D gene ambiguous. Germline lookup yields CDR1 SGHDT and CDR2 YYEEEE. This CDR3 comprises 14 residues. The germline V and J ends were trimmed by 0 bases and 8 bases, with 14 bases remaining between them. The CDR3: CASSLGRTAGGYTF. For the CDR3, the DNA is TGTGCCAGCAGCTTGGGTAGAACCGCGGGGGGCTACACCTTC.

This clone appeared a single time. The chain carries TRBV9 and TRBJ2-7; TRBD2 matches 9 bases. This CDR3 has 15 residues. CDR1 and CDR2 from the germline V gene are SGDLS and YYNGEE. V was pared by 2 bases and J by 4 bases, with 7 bases of the junction left unmatched. In DNA, the CDR3 is TGTGCCAGCAGCGTTGCTAGCGGGGCACCTTACGAGCAGTACTTC. This encodes CASSVASGAPYEQYF.